These 3 T cell receptor beta chains originate from one sample sequenced in a study of T cell clusters in autoimmune cytopenias. TRB was amplified from about 270 ng of peripheral blood genomic DNA per sample. TRB rearrangements were amplified by touch-down multiplex PCR with mixed TRB-A/B primers. TCRdb re-called the multiplex PCR reads and gives one entry per CDR3 protein, without DNA. The table lists roughly 4,000 distinct CDR3 sequences, with roughly 20% in the top ten. Sequencing was done on a sample of peripheral blood. The receptors shown here come from a human donor with an autoimmune cytopenia or autoimmune hepatitis (not recorded which).

Considering frequency, this clonotype is medium-sized (0.01 to 0.1%). This CDR3 reads CATSRATGEQYF. The genes are TRBV15 and TRBJ2-7. The CDR3 has 12 amino acids. Germline CDR1 and CDR2: LNHNV and YYDKDF (reference sequence).

The rearrangement links TRBV6-2 or TRBV6-3 to TRBJ1-6; TCRdb's assignment of TRBD1 cannot be checked, as there is no DNA. Germline V CDR1 and CDR2: MNHEY, SVGEGT. The length of the CDR3 is 16 residues. The CDR3 here is CASSYSAGEYNSPLHF.

By frequency, this clonotype is medium-sized. V and J are TRBV12-3 or TRBV12-4 and TRBJ1-1; TCRdb's D call of TRBD1 is untestable without DNA. The CDR3 spans 15 residues. The CDR3: CASSPSDRLNTEAFF.